The rows below give T cell receptor beta chains drawn from one sample of a study of siplizumab effects on memory and regulatory T cells. Clones were sequenced by immunoSEQ multiplex PCR, and TCRdb holds only the in-frame ones, with some missing. The sample holds fewer than 45,000 clones; more than 70% are singletons and the top ten take 0.25%. Sequencing used naive CD4+ T cells sorted from blood. These TCRs come from a human donor in good health. The CDR3 runs from the conserved cysteine through the conserved F or W. D genes are given only for firm matches. Part of the rows lack a size; the others show once, few, many or a class for expanded clones.

J gene: TRBJ1-2
clone size: NA
D gene: NA
V gene: TRBV5-4
CDR3 protein: CASSLPGRADGYTF
CDR3 DNA: TGTGCCAGCAGCTTGCCCGGCAGGGCGGATGGCTACACCTTC

J gene: TRBJ2-1
clone size: NA
D gene: TRBD1
V gene: TRBV27
CDR3 protein: CASSSPGGSYNEQFF
CDR3 DNA: TGTGCCAGCAGCTCTCCAGGGGGAAGCTACAATGAGCAGTTCTTC

J gene: TRBJ1-1
clone size: few
D gene: NA
V gene: TRBV30
CDR3 protein: CAWSRGAGNTEAFF
CDR3 DNA: TGTGCCTGGAGTAGGGGGGCGGGGAACACTGAAGCTTTCTTT

J gene: TRBJ2-3
clone size: NA
D gene: TRBD1
V gene: TRBV7-9
CDR3 protein: CASRDRVIDTQYF
CDR3 DNA: TGTGCCAGCCGGGACAGGGTGATTGATACGCAGTATTTT

J gene: TRBJ1-2
clone size: NA
D gene: NA
V gene: TRBV7-2
CDR3 protein: CASSLADYSPAF
CDR3 DNA: TGTGCCAGCAGCTTAGCGGATTATTCGCCCGCCTTC

J gene: TRBJ2-7
clone size: NA
D gene: TRBD1
V gene: TRBV6-6
CDR3 protein: CASSYQGATYEQYF
CDR3 DNA: TGTGCCAGCAGTTACCAGGGGGCCACCTACGAGCAGTACTTC

J gene: TRBJ1-1
clone size: NA
D gene: NA
V gene: TRBV18
CDR3 protein: CASSPALMNTEAFF
CDR3 DNA: TGTGCCAGCTCACCCGCCTTAATGAACACTGAAGCTTTCTTT

J gene: TRBJ2-7
clone size: NA
D gene: NA
V gene: TRBV11-2
CDR3 protein: CASAPPGLTYEQYF
CDR3 DNA: TGTGCCAGCGCTCCACCGGGACTCACCTACGAGCAGTACTTC

J gene: TRBJ2-1
clone size: NA
D gene: NA
V gene: TRBV6-6
CDR3 protein: CASTTGLSYNEQFF
CDR3 DNA: TGTGCCAGCACCACAGGACTCTCCTACAATGAGCAGTTCTTC

J gene: TRBJ1-2
clone size: NA
D gene: NA
V gene: TRBV6-5
CDR3 protein: CASSYLGDGYTF
CDR3 DNA: TGTGCCAGCAGTTACTTGGGCGATGGCTACACCTTC

J gene: TRBJ1-6
clone size: NA
D gene: NA
V gene: TRBV6-5
CDR3 protein: CASSYLSGQFYSPLHF
CDR3 DNA: TGTGCCAGCAGTTACCTGTCAGGACAGTTTTATTCACCCCTCCACTTT

J gene: TRBJ1-3
clone size: NA
D gene: NA
V gene: TRBV6-5
CDR3 protein: CASSSNGAGNTIYF
CDR3 DNA: TGTGCCAGCAGTTCTAATGGGGCTGGAAACACCATATATTTT

J gene: TRBJ2-2
clone size: NA
D gene: NA
V gene: TRBV6-1
CDR3 protein: CASSERTVNTGELFF
CDR3 DNA: TGTGCCAGCAGTGAAAGGACGGTAAACACCGGGGAGCTGTTTTTT

J gene: TRBJ2-7
clone size: NA
D gene: NA
V gene: TRBV7-7
CDR3 protein: CASSQTPGAGEQYF
CDR3 DNA: TGTGCTAGCAGCCAAACCCCAGGGGCCGGGGAGCAGTACTTC

J gene: TRBJ2-5
clone size: NA
D gene: TRBD1
V gene: TRBV7-9
CDR3 protein: CASSLGDRDQETQYF
CDR3 DNA: TGTGCCAGCAGCTTAGGGGACAGGGACCAAGAGACCCAGTACTTC